The 22 T cell receptor beta chains in this list originate from one sample, sequenced in a study of T cells in Graves' hyperthyroidism and ophthalmopathy. TCR beta CDR3 regions were amplified from RNA. TCR CDR3 regions were first amplified by RT-PCR with HTBI primers. TCRdb reprocessed the multiplex PCR reads via MiXCR and lists one record per CDR3 protein. The profile shows some 550,000 distinct CDR3 sequences, more than 15% of them singletons. The sample consisted of blood. These receptors all come from a woman in her thirties or forties with Graves' ophthalmopathy.

In this sample, this clonotype turned up many times. This chain joins TRBV2 and TRBJ1-6; the D gene is possibly TRBD1 (5 bases). V was shortened by 6 bases and J by 5 bases, with 17 bases between the two germline ends. The germline gives CDR1 SNHLY, CDR2 FYNNEI. This CDR3 contains 16 residues. The CDR3 loop is CASSGGGAPNNSPLHF. DNA of the CDR3: TGTGCCAGCAGCGGTGGGGGAGCCCCAAATAATTCACCCCTCCACTTT. The full variable domain, its missing parts supplied by reference TRBV2 and TRBJ1-6, is EPEVTQTPSHQVTQMGQEVILRCVPISNHLYFYWYRQILGQKVEFLVSFYNNEISEKSEIFDDQFSVERPDGSNFTLKIRSTKLEDSAMYFCASSGGGAPNNSPLHFGNGTRLTVT.

This clonotype was observed at least ten times. This rearrangement joins TRBV3-1 to TRBJ2-1; no clear D. The germline V gene encodes CDR1 LGHDT and CDR2 YNNKEL (reference sequence). CDR3 length: 12 residues. V was cut by 4 bases and J by 9 bases, with 10 bases left in between. The DNA of the CDR3 is TGTGCCAGCAGCCGTCAAGGGATTGAGCAGTTCTTC. This encodes CASSRQGIEQFF.

This chain links TRBV29-1 with TRBJ2-1, with 7 bases aligning to TRBD2. The CDR3 covers 12 residues. Trimming took 7 bases from V and 4 from J; bases not matched to a gene: 4. In germline, CDR1 is SQVTM, CDR2 ANQGSEA. In DNA, the CDR3 is TGCAGCGGCAGCGGGATTTACAATGAGCAGTTCTTC. This translates into CSGSGIYNEQFF.

This rearrangement joins TRBV20-1 to TRBJ1-4; D remains ambiguous. The V gene's germline CDR1 is DFQATT and CDR2 SNEGSKA (reference sequence). CDR3 length equals 13 residues. Trimming stripped 0 bases from V and 6 bases from J, with 8 bases between. The CDR3 DNA sequence: TGCAGTGCTAGAGATTCGGCTCATGAAAAACTGTTTTTT. This encodes CSARDSAHEKLFF.

This clonotype was observed many times. The CDR3 nucleotides read TGCAGCGTGACTGACAGGGAGGGCACTGAAGCTTTCTTT. Translated: CSVTDREGTEAFF. The chain employs TRBV29-1 and TRBJ1-1, with 7 bases aligning to TRBD1. The V gene end was trimmed by 6 bases and the J gene end by 4 bases; junction bases not matched to a gene: 8. The CDR3 totals 13 residues. Germline V CDR1 and CDR2: SQVTM, ANQGSEA.

V usage is TRBV6-2 or TRBV6-3 and J usage is TRBJ1-6, with 8 bases that match TRBD1. Germline assignment: CDR1 MNHEY and CDR2 SVGEGT. Trimming removed 2 bases from V and 10 bases from J; junction bases left unmatched: 4. This CDR3 comprises 14 residues. The CDR3 DNA reads TGTGCCAGCAGTTACCTGGGACAGGACTCACCCCTCCACTTT. Amino acid sequence: CASSYLGQDSPLHF.

The chain is built from TRBV4-1 and TRBJ1-4; 7 nucleotides line up with TRBD1. CDR3 length: 15 residues. J gave up 7 bases and V 4 bases, and 9 bases lay outside the gene matches. The germline gives CDR1 MGHRA, CDR2 YSYEKL. In DNA form, the CDR3 reads TGCGCCAGCAGCCGGCTACAGGGGCGGGGTGAAAAACTGTTTTTT. The encoded protein is CASSRLQGRGEKLFF.

This clonotype was picked up many times. The genes are TRBV11-2 and TRBJ2-1, with 9 bases matching TRBD2. Germline V CDR1 and CDR2: SGHAT, FQNNGV. Unmatched junction bases numbered 10, after V lost 5 bases and J lost 8 bases. The length of the CDR3 is 15 residues. CDR3 protein: CASSRLVGGRDEQFF. CDR3 bases: TGTGCCAGCAGCCGTCTAGTTGGCGGGAGGGATGAGCAGTTCTTC.

J is TRBJ2-7 and V is TRBV6-1, with 7 bases aligning to TRBD1. There are 14 residues in the CDR3. Germline CDR1 and CDR2: MNHNS and SASEGT. The V gene end was trimmed by 5 bases and the J gene end by 2 bases; junction bases not matched to a gene: 6. The CDR3 region is CASSNRDSAYEQYF. The CDR3 DNA is TGTGCCAGCAGTAACCGGGACAGCGCCTACGAGCAGTACTTC.

The chain is built from TRBV24-1 and TRBJ2-7, with D unclear. Germline V gene data show CDR1 as KGHDR and CDR2 as SFDVKD. V was trimmed by 7 bases and J by 0 bases, leaving 15 bases between them. The CDR3 spans 15 residues. CDR3 in amino acids: CATSHHGVSSYEQYF. The CDR3 DNA is TGTGCCACCAGCCACCACGGCGTGAGCTCCTACGAGCAGTACTTC.

This clonotype was found a few times. The chain links TRBV20-1 to TRBJ2-3; 10 positions agree with TRBD2. The V and J ends lost 0 bases and 4 bases, in that order; junction bases with no gene match: 7. Germline V gene lookup returns CDR1 DFQATT and CDR2 SNEGSKA (reference sequence). The CDR3 is 16 amino acids. The CDR3 protein is CSARDVIAGGADTQYF. Written as DNA, the CDR3 is TGCAGTGCTAGAGATGTAATAGCGGGGGGTGCAGATACGCAGTATTTT.

This clonotype was counted many times. J is TRBJ2-1 and V is TRBV12-3 or TRBV12-4; the D gene is possibly TRBD2 (6 bases). The CDR3 runs 17 residues. Deletions cut 5 bases from V and 0 bases from J, with 17 bases between. For the CDR3, the DNA is TGTGCCAGCAGTAAGGGGCTAGCGCTGAGCTCCTACAATGAGCAGTTCTTC. This codes for CASSKGLALSSYNEQFF.

This clonotype was counted ten times or more. The V gene is TRBV11-3, the J gene TRBJ2-3; D is unresolved. The V end was cut by 0 bases, the J end by 6 bases, with 13 bases between. This CDR3 region has 15 residues. The germline CDR1 and CDR2 sequences are SGHNT and YENEEA. As DNA, the CDR3 is TGTGCCAGCAGCTTAGAAGGCCGAAACTCGGATACGCAGTATTTT. Translating gives CASSLEGRNSDTQYF.

Turning to this clonotype: A much larger clonotype is one base distant, so this may be a read error. V usage is TRBV7-9 and J usage is TRBJ1-1; the D gene is possibly TRBD1 (5 bases). The CDR3 is 12 amino acids. In germline, CDR1 is SEHNR, CDR2 FQNEAQ (reference sequence). V was shortened by 6 bases and J by 4 bases, with 9 bases between the two germline ends. The CDR3 DNA is TGTGCCAGCAGGACAGTGGGCACTGAAGCTTTCTTT. Its protein is CASRTVGTEAFF. Combining the CDR3 with reference TRBV7-9 and TRBJ1-1 gives the whole variable domain DTGVSQNPRHKITKRGQNVTFRCDPISEHNRLYWYRQTLGQGPEFLTYFQNEAQLEKSRLLSDRFSAERPKGSFSTLEIQRTEQGDSAMYLCASRTVGTEAFFGQGTRLTVV.

This clonotype occurred a few times. The chain recombines TRBV10-2 with TRBJ1-1; D remains ambiguous. The CDR3 is 14 residues long. Germline lookup yields CDR1 WSHSY and CDR2 SAAADI. Trimming pared 6 bases from V and 0 bases from J, leaving 11 bases between. DNA of the CDR3: TGCGCCAGCAGGCCTGGTGGGGTGAACACTGAAGCTTTCTTT. It is translated as CASRPGGVNTEAFF.

This clonotype appeared many times. The chain uses TRBV2 and TRBJ2-7; 8 positions agree with TRBD1. Germline V gene lookup returns CDR1 SNHLY and CDR2 FYNNEI. The CDR3 is 15 amino acids. V shed 4 bases, J shed 2 bases, and the junction held 7 bases outside the gene matches. The DNA for the CDR3 is TGTGCCAGCAGTGTTGGAGACAGGGGACCCTACGAGCAGTACTTC. As protein: CASSVGDRGPYEQYF.

This rearrangement joins TRBV2 to TRBJ2-1, with 16 bases that match TRBD2. Germline V gives CDR1 SNHLY, CDR2 FYNNEI. V was pared by 9 bases and J by 3 bases, with 14 bases of the junction left unmatched. The CDR3 has 19 amino acids. This CDR3 is CARRFLGTSGGADYNEQFF. CDR3 DNA sequence: TGTGCCAGGAGGTTCTTGGGGACTAGCGGGGGGGCCGACTACAATGAGCAGTTCTTC.

In its sample, this clonotype was seen a few times. The rearrangement joins TRBV2 to TRBJ2-7; 8 bases agree with TRBD2. This CDR3 is 13 amino acids long. CDR1 and CDR2 (germline): SNHLY, FYNNEI. Trimming took 6 bases from V and 3 from J; bases not matched to a gene: 4. The CDR3 coding sequence is TGTGCCAGCAGACTAGCGGCCTACTACGAGCAGTACTTC. Amino acid sequence: CASRLAAYYEQYF.

Many counts were recorded for this clonotype. The chain employs TRBV3-1 and TRBJ2-2; D may be TRBD2 (5 bases). Germline V CDR1 and CDR2: LGHDT, YNNKEL (reference sequence). Trimming shortened V by 0 bases and J by 1 base, and 6 bases separated the two germline ends. CDR3 length: 15 amino acids. The CDR3 loop is CASSQEDWNTGELFF. DNA for the CDR3: TGTGCCAGCAGCCAAGAGGACTGGAACACCGGGGAGCTGTTTTTT.

Of note for this clonotype: Its ends do not fully match the called genes, so a read error is possible. This chain uses TRBV25-1 with TRBJ1-1; D may be TRBD1 (5 bases). The germline gives CDR1 MGHDK, CDR2 SYGVNS. This CDR3 contains 17 residues. CDR3: CASSEWRLGGQDTEALF. DNA for the CDR3: TGTGCCAGCAGTGAATGGAGGTTGGGGGGTCAAGACACTGAAGCTTTATTT.

This clonotype was observed many times. The chain has TRBV30 and TRBJ2-7; D might be TRBD1 (5 bases). Trimming shortened V by 1 base and J by 7 bases, and 11 bases separated the two germline ends. CDR3 size: 12 residues. From germline, CDR1 is GTSNPN and CDR2 SVGIG (reference sequence). The CDR3 DNA sequence: TGTGCCTGGAGTGGGCCCAGGGATGAGCAGTACTTC. This encodes CAWSGPRDEQYF. Complete variable domain (other parts from reference TRBV30 and TRBJ2-7): SQTIHQWPATLVQPVGSPLSLECTVEGTSNPNLYWYRQAAGRGLQLLFYSVGIGQISSEVPQNLSASRPQDRQFILSSKKLLLSDSGFYLCAWSGPRDEQYFGPGTRLTVT.

This clonotype was detected ten times or more. The gene calls are TRBV7-9 and TRBJ2-7; D is undetermined. V was shortened by 5 bases and J by 2 bases, with 7 bases between the two germline ends. The length of the CDR3 is 12 residues. The germline gives CDR1 SEHNR, CDR2 FQNEAQ (reference sequence). The CDR3 DNA follows: TGTGCCAGCAGCCCCCTCACCTACGAGCAGTACTTC. The encoded protein is CASSPLTYEQYF.